This T cell receptor (beta chain) stems from a study of control samples from healthy donors and cancer patients. Germline values: CDR1 GTSNPN, CDR2 SVGIG (reference sequence). Trimming removed 1 base at V and 4 bases at J, with 11 bases between. The CDR3 is made up of 13 amino acids. Profiling relied on immunoSEQ multiplex PCR, and the TCRdb table lists in-frame clones only, not all of them. The sample carries under 150,000 clones, roughly 90% recorded once. The sequencing input was blood. V and J are TRBV30 and TRBJ2-7; D not resolved. The TCR sequence derives from a man younger than 45 in good health. CDR3 in amino acids: CAWSAVSGYEQYF. For the CDR3, the DNA is TGTGCCTGGAGTGCCGTTTCCGGGTACGAGCAGTACTTC.